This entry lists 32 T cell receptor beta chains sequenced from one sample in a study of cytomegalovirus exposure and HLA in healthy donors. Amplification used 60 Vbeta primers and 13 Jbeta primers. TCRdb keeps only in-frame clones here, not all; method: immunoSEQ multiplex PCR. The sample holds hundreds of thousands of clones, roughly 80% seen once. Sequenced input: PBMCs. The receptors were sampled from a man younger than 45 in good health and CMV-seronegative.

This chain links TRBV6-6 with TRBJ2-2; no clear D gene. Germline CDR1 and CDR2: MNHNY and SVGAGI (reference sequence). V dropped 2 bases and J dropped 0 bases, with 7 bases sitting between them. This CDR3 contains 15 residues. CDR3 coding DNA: TGTGCCAGCAGTTACAGCGTCCCGAACACCGGGGAGCTGTTTTTT. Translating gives CASSYSVPNTGELFF.

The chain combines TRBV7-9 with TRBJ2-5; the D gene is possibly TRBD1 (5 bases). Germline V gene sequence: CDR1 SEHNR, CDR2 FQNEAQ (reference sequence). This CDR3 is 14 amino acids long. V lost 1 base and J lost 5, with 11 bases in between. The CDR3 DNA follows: TGTGCCAGCAGCTTAGTCAGGGAATGGGAGACCCAGTACTTC. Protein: CASSLVREWETQYF.

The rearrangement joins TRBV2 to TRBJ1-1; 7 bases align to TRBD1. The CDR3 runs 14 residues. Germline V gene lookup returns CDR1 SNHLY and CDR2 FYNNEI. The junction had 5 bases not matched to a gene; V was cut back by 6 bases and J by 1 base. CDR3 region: CASRVGGENTEAFF. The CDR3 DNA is TGTGCCAGCAGAGTAGGGGGCGAGAACACTGAAGCTTTCTTT.

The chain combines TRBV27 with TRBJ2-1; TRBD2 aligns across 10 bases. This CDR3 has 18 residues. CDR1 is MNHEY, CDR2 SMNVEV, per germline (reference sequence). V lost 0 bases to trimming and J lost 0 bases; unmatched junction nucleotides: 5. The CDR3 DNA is TGTGCCAGCAGTTTATCGAGTAGCGGGGGGCCCTCCTACAATGAGCAGTTCTTC. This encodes CASSLSSSGGPSYNEQFF.

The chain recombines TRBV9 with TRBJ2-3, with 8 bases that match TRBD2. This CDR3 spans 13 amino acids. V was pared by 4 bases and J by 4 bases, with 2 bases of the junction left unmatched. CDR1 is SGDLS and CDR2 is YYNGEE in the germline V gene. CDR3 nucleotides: TGTGCCAGCAGCCCGCGGGAGGCAGATACGCAGTATTTT. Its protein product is CASSPREADTQYF.

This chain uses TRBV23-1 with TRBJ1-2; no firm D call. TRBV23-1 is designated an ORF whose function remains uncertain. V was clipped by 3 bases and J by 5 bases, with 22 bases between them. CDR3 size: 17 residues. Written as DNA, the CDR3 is TGCGCCAGCAGTCACCGAAGTGGCGGCGTCGGGAGGTATGGCTACACCTTC. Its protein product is CASSHRSGGVGRYGYTF.

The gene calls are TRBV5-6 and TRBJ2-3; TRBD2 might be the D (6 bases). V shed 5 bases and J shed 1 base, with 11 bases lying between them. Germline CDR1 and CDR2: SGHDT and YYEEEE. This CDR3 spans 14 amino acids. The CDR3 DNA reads TGTGCCAGCAGAGAGCGGGTCCGCACAGATACGCAGTATTTT. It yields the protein CASRERVRTDTQYF.

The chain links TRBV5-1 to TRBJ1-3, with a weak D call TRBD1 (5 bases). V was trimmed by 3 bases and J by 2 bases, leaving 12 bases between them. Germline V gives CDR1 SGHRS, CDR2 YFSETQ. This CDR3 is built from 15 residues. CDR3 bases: TGCGCCAGCAGCTATCAGGGTGCCCCTGGAAACACCATATATTTT. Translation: CASSYQGAPGNTIYF.

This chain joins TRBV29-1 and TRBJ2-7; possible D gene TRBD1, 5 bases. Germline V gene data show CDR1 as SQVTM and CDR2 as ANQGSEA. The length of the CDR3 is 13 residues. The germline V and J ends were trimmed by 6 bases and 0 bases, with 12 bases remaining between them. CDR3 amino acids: CSVSTVSSYEQYF. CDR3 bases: TGCAGCGTCTCGACAGTTAGCTCCTACGAGCAGTACTTC.

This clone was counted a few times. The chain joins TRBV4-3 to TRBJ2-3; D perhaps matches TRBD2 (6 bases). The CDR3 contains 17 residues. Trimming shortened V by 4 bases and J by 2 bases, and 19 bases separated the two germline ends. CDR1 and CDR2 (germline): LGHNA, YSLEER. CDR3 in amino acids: CASSPSAGGVNTDTQYF. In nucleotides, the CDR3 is TGCGCCAGCAGCCCTTCCGCGGGCGGGGTTAACACAGATACGCAGTATTTT.

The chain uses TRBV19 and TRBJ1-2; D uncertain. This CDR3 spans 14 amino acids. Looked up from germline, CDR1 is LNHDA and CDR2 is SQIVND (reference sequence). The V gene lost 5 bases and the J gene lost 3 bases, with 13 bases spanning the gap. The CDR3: CASSPAGLDYGYTF. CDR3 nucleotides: TGTGCCAGTAGTCCGGCAGGTCTGGACTATGGCTACACCTTC.

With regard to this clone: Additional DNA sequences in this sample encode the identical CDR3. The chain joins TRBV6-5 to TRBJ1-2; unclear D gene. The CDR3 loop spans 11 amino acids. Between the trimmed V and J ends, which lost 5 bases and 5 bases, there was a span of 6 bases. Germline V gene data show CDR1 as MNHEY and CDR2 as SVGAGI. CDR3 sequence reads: CASSPGYGYTF. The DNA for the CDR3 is TGTGCCAGCAGTCCGGGTTATGGCTACACCTTC.

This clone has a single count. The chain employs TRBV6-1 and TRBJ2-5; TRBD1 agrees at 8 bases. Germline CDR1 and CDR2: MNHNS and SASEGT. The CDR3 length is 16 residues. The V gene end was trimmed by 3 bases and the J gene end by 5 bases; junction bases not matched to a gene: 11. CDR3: CASSDSQDRVGETQYF. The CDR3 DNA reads TGTGCCAGCAGTGATTCCCAGGACAGGGTCGGTGAGACCCAGTACTTC.

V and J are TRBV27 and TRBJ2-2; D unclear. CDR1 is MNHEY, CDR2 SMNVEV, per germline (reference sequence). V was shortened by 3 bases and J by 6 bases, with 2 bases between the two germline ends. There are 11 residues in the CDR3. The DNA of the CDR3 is TGTGCCAGCAGTTTCTCCGGGGAGCTGTTTTTT. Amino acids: CASSFSGELFF.

The CDR3 DNA sequence: TGTGCCAGCAGTGCATCCACAGGGGCTGGCTACACCTTC. Translated, it gives CASSASTGAGYTF. The chain carries TRBV28 and TRBJ1-2; 7 bases line up with TRBD1. The germline V gene encodes CDR1 MDHEN and CDR2 SYDVKM. Trimming cost V 5 bases and J 7 bases; bases outside gene matches: 7. The CDR3 is 13 amino acids.

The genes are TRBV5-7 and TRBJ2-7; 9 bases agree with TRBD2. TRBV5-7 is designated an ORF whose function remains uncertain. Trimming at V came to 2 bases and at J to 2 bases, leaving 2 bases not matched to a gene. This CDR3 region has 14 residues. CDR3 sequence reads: CASSFRLAAYEQYF. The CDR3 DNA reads TGTGCCAGCAGCTTCCGACTAGCGGCCTACGAGCAGTACTTC.

In DNA, the CDR3 is TGTGCCAGCAGCTGGCCGGTTGGACAGGGGATAGGGGAGACCCAGTACTTC. Its translation is CASSWPVGQGIGETQYF. The genes are TRBV5-5 and TRBJ2-5; TRBD1 matches at 9 bases. The trim removed 3 bases at V and 5 bases at J, leaving 14 bases unmatched. There are 17 residues in the CDR3. CDR1 is SGHKS, CDR2 YYEKEE, per germline (reference sequence).

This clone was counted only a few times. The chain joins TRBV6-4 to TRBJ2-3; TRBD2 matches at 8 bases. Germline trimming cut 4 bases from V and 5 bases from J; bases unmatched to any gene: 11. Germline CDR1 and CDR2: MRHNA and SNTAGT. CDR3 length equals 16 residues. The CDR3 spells CASSVTSGGGGDTQYF. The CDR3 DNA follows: TGTGCCAGCAGTGTCACGAGCGGGGGCGGGGGAGATACGCAGTATTTT.

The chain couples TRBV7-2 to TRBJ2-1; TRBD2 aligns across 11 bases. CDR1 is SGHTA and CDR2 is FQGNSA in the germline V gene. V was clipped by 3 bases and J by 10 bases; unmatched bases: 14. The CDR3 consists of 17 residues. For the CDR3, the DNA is TGTGCCAGCAGCTTGGGGACAATAGCGGGGGGGCAAAGGGAGCAGTTCTTC. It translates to CASSLGTIAGGQREQFF.

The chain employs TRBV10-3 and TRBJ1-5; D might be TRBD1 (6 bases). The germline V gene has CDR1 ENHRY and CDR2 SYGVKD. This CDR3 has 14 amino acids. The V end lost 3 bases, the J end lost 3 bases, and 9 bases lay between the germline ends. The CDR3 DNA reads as TGTGCCATCAGTGAACAGGGATCCAATCAGCCCCAGCATTTT. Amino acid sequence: CAISEQGSNQPQHF.

This chain's CDR3 is CASSLPPSGGVLDTQYF. As DNA, the CDR3 is TGTGCCAGCAGCTTACCCCCTAGCGGGGGGGTCTTAGATACGCAGTATTTT. The rearrangement joins TRBV7-2 to TRBJ2-3, with 12 nucleotides matching TRBD2. The CDR3 runs 17 residues. In germline, CDR1 is SGHTA, CDR2 FQGNSA. V was pared by 2 bases and J by 5 bases, with 8 bases of the junction left unmatched.

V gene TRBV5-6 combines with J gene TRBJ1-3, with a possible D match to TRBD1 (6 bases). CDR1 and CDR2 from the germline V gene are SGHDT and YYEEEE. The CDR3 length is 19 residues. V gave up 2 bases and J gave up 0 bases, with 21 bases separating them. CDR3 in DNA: TGTGCCAGCAGCTTAGTCGATTGGACAGCCGCTACCTCTGGAAACACCATATATTTT. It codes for CASSLVDWTAATSGNTIYF.

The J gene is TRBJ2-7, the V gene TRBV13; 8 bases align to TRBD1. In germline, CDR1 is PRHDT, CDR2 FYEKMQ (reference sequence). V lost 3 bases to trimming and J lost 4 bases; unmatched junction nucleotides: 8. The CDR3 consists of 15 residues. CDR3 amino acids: CASSFQGAALYEQYF. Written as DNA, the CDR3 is TGTGCCAGCAGCTTCCAGGGGGCGGCCTTATACGAGCAGTACTTC.

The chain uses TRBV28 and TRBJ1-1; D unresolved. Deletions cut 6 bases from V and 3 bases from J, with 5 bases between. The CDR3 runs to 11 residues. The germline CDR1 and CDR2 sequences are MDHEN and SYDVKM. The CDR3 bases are TGTGCCAGCAGGAGGTACACTGAAGCTTTCTTT. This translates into CASRRYTEAFF.

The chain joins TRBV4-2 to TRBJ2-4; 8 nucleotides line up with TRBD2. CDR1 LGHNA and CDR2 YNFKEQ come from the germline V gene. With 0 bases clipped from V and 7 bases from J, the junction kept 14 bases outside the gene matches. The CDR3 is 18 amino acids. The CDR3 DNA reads TGTGCCAGCAGCCAAGACGAGGTGGTAGCGGGGATCGGGAACATTCAGTACTTC. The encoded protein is CASSQDEVVAGIGNIQYF.

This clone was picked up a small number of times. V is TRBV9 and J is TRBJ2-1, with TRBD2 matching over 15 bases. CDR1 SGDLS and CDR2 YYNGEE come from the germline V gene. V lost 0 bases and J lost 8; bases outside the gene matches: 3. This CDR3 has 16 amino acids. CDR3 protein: CASSVGTSGGVDEQFF. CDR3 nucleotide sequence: TGTGCCAGCAGCGTAGGGACTAGCGGGGGGGTAGATGAGCAGTTCTTC.

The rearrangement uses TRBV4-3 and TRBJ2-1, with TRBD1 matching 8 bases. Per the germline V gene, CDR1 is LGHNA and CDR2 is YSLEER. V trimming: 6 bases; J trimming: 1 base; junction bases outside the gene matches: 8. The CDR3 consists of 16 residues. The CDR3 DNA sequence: TGCGCCAGCAGTTACCCAGGGGGCAGATCCTACAATGAGCAGTTCTTC. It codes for CASSYPGGRSYNEQFF.

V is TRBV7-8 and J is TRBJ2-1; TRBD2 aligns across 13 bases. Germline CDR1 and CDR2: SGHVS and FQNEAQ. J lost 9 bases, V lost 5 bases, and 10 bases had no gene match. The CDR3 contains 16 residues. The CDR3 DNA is TGTGCCAGCAGCCCACTAGCGGGGGGGCCCAGCGTTGAGCAGTTCTTC. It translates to CASSPLAGGPSVEQFF.

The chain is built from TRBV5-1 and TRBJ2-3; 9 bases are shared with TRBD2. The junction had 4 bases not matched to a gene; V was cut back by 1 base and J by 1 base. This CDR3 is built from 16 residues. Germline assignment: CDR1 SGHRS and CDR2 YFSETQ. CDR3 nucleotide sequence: TGCGCCAGCAGCTTGATATCTAGCGGGGGCACAGATACGCAGTATTTT. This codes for CASSLISSGGTDTQYF.

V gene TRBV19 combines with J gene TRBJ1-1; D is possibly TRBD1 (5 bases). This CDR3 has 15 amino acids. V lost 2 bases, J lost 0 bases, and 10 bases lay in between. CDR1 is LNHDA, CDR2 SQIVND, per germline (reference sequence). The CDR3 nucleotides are TGTGCCAGTAGTATACAGGGTTCGCTGAACACTGAAGCTTTCTTT. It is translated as CASSIQGSLNTEAFF. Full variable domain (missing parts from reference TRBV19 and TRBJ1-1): DGGITQSPKYLFRKEGQNVTLSCEQNLNHDAMYWYRQDPGQGLRLIYYSQIVNDFQKGDIAEGYSVSREKKESFPLTVTSAQKNPTAFYLCASSIQGSLNTEAFFGQGTRLTVV.

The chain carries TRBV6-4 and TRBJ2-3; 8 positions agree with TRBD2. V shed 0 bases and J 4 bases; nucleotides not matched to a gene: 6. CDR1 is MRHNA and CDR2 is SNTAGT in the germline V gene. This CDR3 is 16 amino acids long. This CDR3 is CASSDSRGSGADTQYF. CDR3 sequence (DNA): TGTGCCAGCAGTGACTCGAGGGGTAGCGGGGCAGATACGCAGTATTTT.

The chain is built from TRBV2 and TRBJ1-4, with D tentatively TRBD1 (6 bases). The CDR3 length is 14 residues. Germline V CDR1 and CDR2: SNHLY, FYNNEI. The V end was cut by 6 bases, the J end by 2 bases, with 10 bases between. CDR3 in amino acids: CASRVQGTNEKLFF. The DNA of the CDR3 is TGTGCCAGCAGAGTACAGGGCACTAATGAAAAACTGTTTTTT.